Each of the 7 T cell receptor beta chains below was sequenced from the same sample in a study of cytomegalovirus exposure and HLA in healthy donors. The PCR was carried out with 60 Vbeta primers and 13 Jbeta primers. Method: immunoSEQ multiplex PCR; TCRdb's copy keeps in-frame clones and lacks some. The table shows over 150,000 clones, with under 90% occurring only once. Sequenced sample: PBMCs. The origin of the receptors is a man aged 25 to 45 in good health and CMV-seropositive.

This clone has only one observation. CDR3 in DNA: TGTGCCAGCAGCTTAGTGGACAGAGCTTTGGGAACCGGGGAGCTGTTTTTT. It specifies CASSLVDRALGTGELFF. The chain is built from TRBV11-3 and TRBJ2-2; TRBD1 might be the D (6 bases). The CDR3 contains 17 residues. V dropped 1 base and J dropped 5 bases, with 17 bases sitting between them. The germline gives CDR1 SGHNT, CDR2 YENEEA.

The chain recombines TRBV9 with TRBJ1-2; a possible D gene is TRBD1 (6 bases). V lost 0 bases, J lost 2 bases, and 14 bases lay in between. In germline, CDR1 is SGDLS, CDR2 YYNGEE. The CDR3 covers 16 residues. The CDR3 region is CASSVADSPRNYGYTF. The CDR3 DNA reads TGTGCCAGCAGCGTAGCGGACAGCCCGAGGAACTATGGCTACACCTTC. The whole variable domain, remainder taken from reference TRBV9 and TRBJ1-2, is DSGVTQTPKHLITATGQRVTLRCSPRSGDLSVYWYQQSLDQGLQFLIQYYNGEERAKGNILERFSAQQFPDLHSELNLSSLELGDSALYFCASSVADSPRNYGYTFGSGTRLTVV.

CDR3: CASSGDIYNEQFF. The CDR3 DNA reads TGTGCCAGCAGTGGGGACATCTACAATGAGCAGTTCTTC. This sequence joins TRBV6-1 and TRBJ2-1; TRBD1 is a possible D gene (6 bases). The CDR3 totals 13 residues. V was shortened by 4 bases and J by 3 bases, with 7 bases between the two germline ends. Germline V gene lookup returns CDR1 MNHNS and CDR2 SASEGT.

This chain joins TRBV23-1 and TRBJ2-7, with a weak D call TRBD2 (5 bases). TRBV23-1 is an ORF, with its function uncertain. Trimming pared 0 bases from V and 3 bases from J, leaving 15 bases between. This CDR3 is 16 amino acids long. The CDR3 protein is CASSQSEAAPLYEQYF. CDR3 DNA sequence: TGCGCCAGCAGTCAATCGGAGGCGGCGCCTCTCTACGAGCAGTACTTC.

The chain links TRBV7-2 to TRBJ1-4, with D unclear. The V end was cut by 5 bases, the J end by 4 bases, with 14 bases between. The CDR3 is 15 residues long. CDR1 and CDR2 (germline): SGHTA, FQGNSA. The CDR3 loop reads CASSKAGGNNEKLFF. In nucleotides, the CDR3 is TGTGCCAGCAGCAAAGCAGGAGGGAATAATGAAAAACTGTTTTTT.

The chain is built from TRBV11-3 and TRBJ1-1, with D tentatively TRBD1 (6 bases). Deletions cut 1 base from V and 1 base from J, with 10 bases between. The germline gives CDR1 SGHNT, CDR2 YENEEA. CDR3 size: 15 residues. The CDR3, as DNA: TGTGCCAGCAGCTTAGGGAACAGGGCGAACACTGAAGCTTTCTTT. This gives the protein CASSLGNRANTEAFF.

This chain links TRBV6-1 with TRBJ1-6; the D is unclear. The length of the CDR3 is 16 residues. V shed 3 bases and J shed 0 bases, with 9 bases lying between them. Germline V gives CDR1 MNHNS, CDR2 SASEGT. CDR3 in amino acids: CASSDLASSYNSPLHF. The CDR3 nucleotides read TGTGCCAGCAGTGACCTCGCCAGCTCCTATAATTCACCCCTCCACTTT.